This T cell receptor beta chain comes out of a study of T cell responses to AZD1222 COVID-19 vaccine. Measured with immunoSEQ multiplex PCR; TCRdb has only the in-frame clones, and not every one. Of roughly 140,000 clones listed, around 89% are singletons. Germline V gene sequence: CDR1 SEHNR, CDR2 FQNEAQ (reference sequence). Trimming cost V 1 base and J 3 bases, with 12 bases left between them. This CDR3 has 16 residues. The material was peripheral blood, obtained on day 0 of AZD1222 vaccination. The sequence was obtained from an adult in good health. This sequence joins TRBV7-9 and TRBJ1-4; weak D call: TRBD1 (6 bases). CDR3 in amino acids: CASSLGQTGSNEKLFF. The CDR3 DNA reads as TGTGCCAGCAGCTTAGGGCAGACAGGTTCTAATGAAAAACTGTTTTTT.